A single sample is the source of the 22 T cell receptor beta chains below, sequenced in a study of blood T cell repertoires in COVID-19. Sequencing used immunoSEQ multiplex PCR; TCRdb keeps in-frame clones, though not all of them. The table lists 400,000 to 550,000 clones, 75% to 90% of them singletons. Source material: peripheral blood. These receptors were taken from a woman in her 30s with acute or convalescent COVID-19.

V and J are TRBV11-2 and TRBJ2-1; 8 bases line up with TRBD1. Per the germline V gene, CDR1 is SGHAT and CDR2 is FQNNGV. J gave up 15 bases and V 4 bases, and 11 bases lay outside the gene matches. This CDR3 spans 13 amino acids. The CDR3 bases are TGTGCCAGCAGCTCCGACAGGGGAGAAAGGGTGTTCTTC. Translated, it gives CASSSDRGERVFF.

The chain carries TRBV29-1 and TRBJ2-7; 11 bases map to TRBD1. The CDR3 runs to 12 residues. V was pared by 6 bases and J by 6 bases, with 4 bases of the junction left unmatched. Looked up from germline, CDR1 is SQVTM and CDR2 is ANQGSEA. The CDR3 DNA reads TGCAGCGTCGGACAGGGGGCTGGCGAGCAGTACTTC. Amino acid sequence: CSVGQGAGEQYF.

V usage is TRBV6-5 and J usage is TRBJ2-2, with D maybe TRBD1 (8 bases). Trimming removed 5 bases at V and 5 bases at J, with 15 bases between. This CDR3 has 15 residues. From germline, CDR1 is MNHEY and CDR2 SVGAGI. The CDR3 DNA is TGTGCCAGCAGTACGGACAGGGAGGGGACCGGGGAGCTGTTTTTT. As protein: CASSTDREGTGELFF.

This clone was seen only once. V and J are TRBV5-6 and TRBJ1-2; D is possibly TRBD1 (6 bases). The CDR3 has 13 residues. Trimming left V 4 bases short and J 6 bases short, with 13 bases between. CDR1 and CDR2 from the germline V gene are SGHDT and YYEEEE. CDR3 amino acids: CASSRTVWDGYTF. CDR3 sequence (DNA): TGTGCCAGCAGCCGGACAGTTTGGGATGGCTACACCTTC.

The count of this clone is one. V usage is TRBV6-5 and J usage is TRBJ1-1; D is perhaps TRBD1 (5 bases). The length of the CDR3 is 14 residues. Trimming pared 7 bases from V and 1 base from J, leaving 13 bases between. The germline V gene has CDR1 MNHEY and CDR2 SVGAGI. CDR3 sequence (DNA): TGTGCCAGCAAACTCAGGGAAGCGAACACTGAAGCTTTCTTT. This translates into CASKLREANTEAFF.

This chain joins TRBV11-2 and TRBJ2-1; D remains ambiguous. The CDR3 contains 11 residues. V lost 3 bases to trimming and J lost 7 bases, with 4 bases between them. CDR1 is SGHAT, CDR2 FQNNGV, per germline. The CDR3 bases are TGTGCCAGCAGCTTCCAGAATGAGCAGTTCTTC. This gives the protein CASSFQNEQFF. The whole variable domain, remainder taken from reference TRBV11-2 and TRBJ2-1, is EAGVAQSPRYKIIEKRQSVAFWCNPISGHATLYWYQQILGQGPKLLIQFQNNGVVDDSQLPKDRFSAERLKGVDSTLKIQPAKLEDSAVYLCASSFQNEQFFGPGTRLTVL.

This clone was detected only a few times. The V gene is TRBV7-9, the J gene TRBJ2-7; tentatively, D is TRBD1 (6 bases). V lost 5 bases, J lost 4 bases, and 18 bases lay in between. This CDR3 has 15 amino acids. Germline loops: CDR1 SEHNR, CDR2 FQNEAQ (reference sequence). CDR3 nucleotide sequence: TGTGCCAGCAGCCCGGTACAGGGTCTACCGTACGAGCAGTACTTC. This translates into CASSPVQGLPYEQYF.

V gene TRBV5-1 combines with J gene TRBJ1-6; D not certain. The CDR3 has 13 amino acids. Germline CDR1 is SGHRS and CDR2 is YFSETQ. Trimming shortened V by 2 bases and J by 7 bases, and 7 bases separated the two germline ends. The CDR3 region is CASSLTENSPLHF. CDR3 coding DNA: TGCGCCAGCAGCTTAACAGAAAATTCACCCCTCCACTTT.

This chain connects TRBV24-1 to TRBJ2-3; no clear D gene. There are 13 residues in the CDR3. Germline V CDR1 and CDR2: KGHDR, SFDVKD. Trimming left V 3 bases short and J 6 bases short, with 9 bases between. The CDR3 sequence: CATSDANSDTQYF. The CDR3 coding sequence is TGTGCCACCAGTGATGCAAACTCGGATACGCAGTATTTT.

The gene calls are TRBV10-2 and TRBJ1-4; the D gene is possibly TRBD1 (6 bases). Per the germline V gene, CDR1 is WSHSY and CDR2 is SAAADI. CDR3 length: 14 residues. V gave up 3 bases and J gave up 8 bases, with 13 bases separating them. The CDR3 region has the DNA TGCGCCAGCAGTGAAGTGGCAGGGGACGAAAAACTGTTTTTT. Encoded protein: CASSEVAGDEKLFF.

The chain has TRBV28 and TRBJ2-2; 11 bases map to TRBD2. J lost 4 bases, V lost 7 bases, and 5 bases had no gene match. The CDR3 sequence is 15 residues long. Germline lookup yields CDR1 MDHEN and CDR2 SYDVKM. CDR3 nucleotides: TGTGCCAGCACCCCTAGCGGGGGGCGCACCGGGGAGCTGTTTTTT. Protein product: CASTPSGGRTGELFF.

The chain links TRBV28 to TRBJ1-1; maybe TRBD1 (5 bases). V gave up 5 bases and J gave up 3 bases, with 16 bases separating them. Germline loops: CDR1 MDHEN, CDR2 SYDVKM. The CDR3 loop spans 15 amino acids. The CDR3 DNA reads TGTGCCAGCAGTCCCCATGCCCGGGGGGACACTGAAGCTTTCTTT. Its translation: CASSPHARGDTEAFF.

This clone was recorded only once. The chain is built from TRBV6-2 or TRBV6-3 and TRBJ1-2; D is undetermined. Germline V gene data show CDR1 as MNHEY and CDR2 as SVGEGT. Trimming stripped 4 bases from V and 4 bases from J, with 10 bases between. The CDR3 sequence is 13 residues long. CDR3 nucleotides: TGTGCCAGCAGTTCCGATGTACTCTATGGCTACACCTTC. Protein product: CASSSDVLYGYTF.

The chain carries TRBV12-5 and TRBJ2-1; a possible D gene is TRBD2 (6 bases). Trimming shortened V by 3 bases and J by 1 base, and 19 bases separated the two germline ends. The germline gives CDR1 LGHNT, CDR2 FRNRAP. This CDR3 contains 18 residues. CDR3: CASGFGREIGTSYNEQFF. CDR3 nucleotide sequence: TGTGCTAGTGGTTTTGGCAGGGAAATCGGGACTTCCTACAATGAGCAGTTCTTC.

DNA of the CDR3: TGTGCCAGCAGCATACAGACAGGGTCTCGGTATGGCTACACCTTC. Encoded protein: CASSIQTGSRYGYTF. This chain uses TRBV7-2 with TRBJ1-2, with 7 bases aligning to TRBD1. The ends lost 5 bases at V and 5 bases at J; junction bases unmatched: 11. The CDR3 is 15 amino acids. Germline lookup yields CDR1 SGHTA and CDR2 FQGNSA.

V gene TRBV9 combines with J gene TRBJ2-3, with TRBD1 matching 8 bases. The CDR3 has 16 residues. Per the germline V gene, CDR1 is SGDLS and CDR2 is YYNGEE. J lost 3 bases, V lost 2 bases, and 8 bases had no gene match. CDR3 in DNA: TGTGCCAGCAGCGTTCGATCAGGGGGCGGGACAGATACGCAGTATTTT. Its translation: CASSVRSGGGTDTQYF.

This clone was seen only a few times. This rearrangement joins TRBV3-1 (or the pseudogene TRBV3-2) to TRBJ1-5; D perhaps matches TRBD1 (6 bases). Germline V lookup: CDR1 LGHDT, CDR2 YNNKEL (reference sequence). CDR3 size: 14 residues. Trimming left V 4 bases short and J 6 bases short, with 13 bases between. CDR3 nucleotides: TGTGCCAGCAGCCCTTGGACAGAAACTCAGCCCCAGCATTTT. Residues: CASSPWTETQPQHF.

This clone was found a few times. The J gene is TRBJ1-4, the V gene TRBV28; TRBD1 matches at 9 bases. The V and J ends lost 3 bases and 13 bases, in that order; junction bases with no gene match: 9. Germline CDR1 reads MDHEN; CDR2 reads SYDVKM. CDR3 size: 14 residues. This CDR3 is CASSLDRGKEGLFF. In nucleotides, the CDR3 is TGTGCCAGCAGTTTGGACAGGGGAAAGGAGGGACTGTTTTTT.

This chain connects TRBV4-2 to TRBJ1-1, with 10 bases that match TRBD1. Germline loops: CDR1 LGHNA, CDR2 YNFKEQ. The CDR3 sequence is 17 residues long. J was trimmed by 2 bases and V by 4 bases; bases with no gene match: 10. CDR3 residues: CASSLGLRDRGNTEAFF. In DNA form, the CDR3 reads TGTGCCAGCAGCCTTGGGCTCCGGGACAGGGGTAACACTGAAGCTTTCTTT.

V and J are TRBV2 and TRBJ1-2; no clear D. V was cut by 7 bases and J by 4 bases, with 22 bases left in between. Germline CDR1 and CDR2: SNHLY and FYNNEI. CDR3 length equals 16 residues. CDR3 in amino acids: CASKSRLEQYVYGYTF. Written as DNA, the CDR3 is TGTGCCAGCAAGAGCAGATTAGAACAGTACGTCTATGGCTACACCTTC.

As DNA, the CDR3 is TGTGCCAGCAGCCCCCTGGGGACAGGGGGGCAGCCCCAGCATTTT. Protein product: CASSPLGTGGQPQHF. The chain is built from TRBV4-2 and TRBJ1-5, with TRBD1 matching over 11 bases. V shed 4 bases and J 7 bases; nucleotides not matched to a gene: 6. Per the germline V gene, CDR1 is LGHNA and CDR2 is YNFKEQ. The CDR3 is 15 amino acids.

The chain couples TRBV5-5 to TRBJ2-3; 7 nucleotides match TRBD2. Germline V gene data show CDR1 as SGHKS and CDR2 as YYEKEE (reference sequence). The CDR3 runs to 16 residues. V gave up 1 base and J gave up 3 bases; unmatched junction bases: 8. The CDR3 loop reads CASSLTGGGGTDTQYF. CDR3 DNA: TGTGCCAGCAGCTTGACTGGCGGGGGAGGGACAGATACGCAGTATTTT.